This TCR beta chain comes out of a study of blood T cell repertoires in COVID-19. Trimming left V 6 bases short and J 4 bases short, with 18 bases between. The CDR3 sequence is 15 residues long. The germline CDR1 and CDR2 sequences are MGHDK and SYGVNS. Data came from immunoSEQ multiplex PCR; TCRdb stores just in-frame clones and leaves some out. The sample includes roughly 300,000 clones, around 90% of them seen just once. The chain uses TRBV25-1 and TRBJ1-1; D gene ambiguous. The sample was PBMCs or T cells enriched from blood (not recorded which). This sequence originates from a woman aged 25 to 45 who had recovered from COVID-19. The CDR3 reads CASRAPTGDLTEAFF. As DNA, the CDR3 is TGTGCCAGCAGGGCCCCTACCGGGGATCTCACTGAAGCTTTCTTT.